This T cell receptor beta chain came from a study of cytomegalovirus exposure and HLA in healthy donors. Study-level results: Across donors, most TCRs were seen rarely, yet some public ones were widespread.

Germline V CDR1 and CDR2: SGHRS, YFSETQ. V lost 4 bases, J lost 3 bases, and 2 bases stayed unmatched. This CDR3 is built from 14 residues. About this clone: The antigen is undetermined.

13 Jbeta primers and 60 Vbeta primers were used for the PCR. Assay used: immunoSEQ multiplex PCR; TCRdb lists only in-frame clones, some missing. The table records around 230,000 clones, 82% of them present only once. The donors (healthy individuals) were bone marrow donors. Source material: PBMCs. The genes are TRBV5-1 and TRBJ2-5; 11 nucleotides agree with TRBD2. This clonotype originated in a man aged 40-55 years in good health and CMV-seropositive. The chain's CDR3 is CASSGGLAEETQYF. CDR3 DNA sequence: TGCGCCAGCAGCGGGGGACTAGCGGAAGAGACCCAGTACTTC.